What follows are 21 T cell receptor beta chains derived from one specimen sequenced in a study of blood T cell repertoires in COVID-19. The protocol was immunoSEQ multiplex PCR, while the TCRdb copy is restricted to in-frame clones and leaves out a portion. The table shows about 120,000 clones, with 88% occurring only once. The sequenced sample was peripheral blood. All receptors come from a man aged 50 or older with acute or convalescent COVID-19.

V usage is TRBV9 and J usage is TRBJ2-7; TRBD2 might be the D (5 bases). The CDR3 has 17 amino acids. Trimming took off 0 bases at V and 0 bases at J, with 16 bases between the two ends. CDR1 SGDLS and CDR2 YYNGEE come from the germline V gene. Written as DNA, the CDR3 is TGTGCCAGCAGCGTAGGCCCCGAGGGCGCATTCTCCTACGAGCAGTACTTC. Translated: CASSVGPEGAFSYEQYF. Variable domain in full (rest from reference TRBV9 and TRBJ2-7): DSGVTQTPKHLITATGQRVTLRCSPRSGDLSVYWYQQSLDQGLQFLIQYYNGEERAKGNILERFSAQQFPDLHSELNLSSLELGDSALYFCASSVGPEGAFSYEQYFGPGTRLTVT.

V and J are TRBV5-1 and TRBJ1-1; 9 positions match TRBD1. The germline CDR1 and CDR2 sequences are SGHRS and YFSETQ. V lost 0 bases to trimming and J lost 11 bases; unmatched junction nucleotides: 2. This CDR3 has 12 amino acids. The CDR3 region has the DNA TGCGCCAGCAGCTTGGGGGACAGGGATGCTTTCTTT. Translating it yields CASSLGDRDAFF.

The CDR3 region is CASSYEVNTEAFF. CDR3 sequence (DNA): TGTGCCAGCAGTTACGAGGTGAACACTGAAGCTTTCTTT. The rearrangement links TRBV6-5 to TRBJ1-1; D ambiguous. Germline V gene data show CDR1 as MNHEY and CDR2 as SVGAGI. Trimming shortened V by 2 bases and J by 0 bases, and 4 bases separated the two germline ends. This CDR3 region has 13 residues.

The CDR3 coding sequence is TGTGCCAGCAGTTCCGACAGCTATAATGAAAAACTGTTTTTT. Translation gives CASSSDSYNEKLFF. This chain uses TRBV6-2 or TRBV6-3 with TRBJ1-4; D possibly corresponds to TRBD1 (5 bases). Germline CDR1 is MNHEY and CDR2 is SVGEGT. The CDR3 spans 14 residues. V was trimmed by 4 bases and J by 4 bases, leaving 10 bases between them.

This chain links TRBV11-2 with TRBJ1-1, with D unclear. V was trimmed by 5 bases and J by 4 bases, leaving 11 bases between them. This CDR3 has 13 amino acids. Per the germline V gene, CDR1 is SGHAT and CDR2 is FQNNGV. The DNA of the CDR3 is TGTGCCAGCAGCGCCCGATCGGGCACTGAAGCTTTCTTT. This sequence encodes CASSARSGTEAFF.

This rearrangement joins TRBV5-4 to TRBJ2-2; D possibly corresponds to TRBD1 (7 bases). The CDR3 consists of 16 residues. The germline V gene has CDR1 SGHNT and CDR2 YYREEE (reference sequence). The V end was cut by 1 base, the J end by 5 bases, with 15 bases between. The CDR3: CASSLSSPGGTGELFF. CDR3 bases: TGTGCCAGCAGCTTGTCTAGTCCAGGGGGGACCGGGGAGCTGTTTTTT.

The chain uses TRBV25-1 and TRBJ1-2, with TRBD1 matching over 7 bases. The length of the CDR3 is 12 residues. The V and J ends lost 7 bases and 7 bases, in that order; junction bases with no gene match: 6. CDR1 and CDR2 (germline): MGHDK, SYGVNS. The CDR3 sequence: CASTRQGGGYTF. The CDR3 coding sequence is TGTGCCAGCACCAGACAGGGCGGTGGCTACACCTTC.

This clone has only one observation. The chain joins TRBV11-3 to TRBJ1-6; tentatively, D is TRBD1 (6 bases). This CDR3 spans 15 amino acids. The V gene lost 5 bases and the J gene lost 7 bases, with 15 bases spanning the gap. CDR1 is SGHNT and CDR2 is YENEEA in the germline V gene. Here the CDR3 reads CASSRGGAANSPLHF. The CDR3, as DNA: TGTGCCAGCAGCCGTGGGGGGGCCGCAAATTCACCCCTCCACTTT.

There are a few counts of this clone. The V and J genes are TRBV27 and TRBJ2-1; 8 bases agree with TRBD1. V dropped 5 bases and J dropped 5; count of bases not matched to a gene: 14. The CDR3 contains 17 residues. Germline lookup yields CDR1 MNHEY and CDR2 SMNVEV (reference sequence). The CDR3 region has the DNA TGTGCCAGCAGTCGACCTACCGGGACAGGCTTAAACAATGAGCAGTTCTTC. This gives the protein CASSRPTGTGLNNEQFF.

This clone was detected only once. The chain employs TRBV19 and TRBJ2-7; TRBD2 matches 9 bases. The germline V gene encodes CDR1 LNHDA and CDR2 SQIVND (reference sequence). V was clipped by 5 bases and J by 7 bases; unmatched bases: 9. The CDR3 is 14 residues long. CDR3 nucleotides: TGTGCCAGTAGTGATAGCGGGAGAGGAATGGAGCAGTACTTC. Its protein is CASSDSGRGMEQYF.

V is TRBV2 and J is TRBJ1-1; 7 bases are a match to TRBD1. The CDR3 is made up of 13 amino acids. V lost 7 bases and J lost 4; bases outside the gene matches: 6. Germline loops: CDR1 SNHLY, CDR2 FYNNEI. This CDR3 is CASKEDRATEAFF. In DNA form, the CDR3 reads TGTGCCAGCAAGGAAGACAGGGCCACTGAAGCTTTCTTT. Variable domain in full (rest from reference TRBV2 and TRBJ1-1): EPEVTQTPSHQVTQMGQEVILRCVPISNHLYFYWYRQILGQKVEFLVSFYNNEISEKSEIFDDQFSVERPDGSNFTLKIRSTKLEDSAMYFCASKEDRATEAFFGQGTRLTVV.

The J gene is TRBJ2-7, the V gene TRBV19, with D tentatively TRBD1 (7 bases). V was clipped by 9 bases and J by 4 bases, with 16 bases between them. The CDR3 runs to 13 residues. Germline CDR1 and CDR2: LNHDA and SQIVND (reference sequence). The CDR3 reads CASQPTGRYEQYF. DNA for the CDR3: TGTGCCAGCCAACCGACAGGGAGGTACGAGCAGTACTTC. Full variable domain (remainder filled in from reference TRBV19 and TRBJ2-7): DGGITQSPKYLFRKEGQNVTLSCEQNLNHDAMYWYRQDPGQGLRLIYYSQIVNDFQKGDIAEGYSVSREKKESFPLTVTSAQKNPTAFYLCASQPTGRYEQYFGPGTRLTVT.

The chain combines TRBV10-3 with TRBJ2-2; D is undetermined. The germline V gene encodes CDR1 ENHRY and CDR2 SYGVKD. V lost 2 bases, J lost 3 bases, and 7 bases lay in between. The CDR3 has 14 amino acids. The CDR3 DNA sequence: TGTGCCATCAGTGAGAAACAGTACACCGGGGAGCTGTTTTTT. Protein product: CAISEKQYTGELFF.

This clone is a singleton in its sample. The chain is built from TRBV18 and TRBJ2-2; D unresolved. Trimming left V 0 bases short and J 8 bases short, with 7 bases between. This CDR3 region has 13 residues. Germline CDR1 reads KGHSH; CDR2 reads LQKENI. The CDR3 spells CASSPPETGELFF. The CDR3 nucleotides read TGTGCCAGCTCACCACCGGAGACTGGGGAGCTGTTTTTT. Variable domain in full (rest from reference TRBV18 and TRBJ2-2): NAGVMQNPRHLVRRRGQEARLRCSPMKGHSHVYWYRQLPEEGLKFMVYLQKENIIDESGMPKERFSAEFPKEGPSILRIQQVVRGDSAAYFCASSPPETGELFFGEGSRLTVL.

The chain has TRBV19 and TRBJ2-2; 7 bases fit TRBD1. The CDR3 runs to 14 residues. Germline V CDR1 and CDR2: LNHDA, SQIVND (reference sequence). V lost 6 bases, J lost 7 bases, and 8 bases stayed unmatched. The CDR3 region has the DNA TGTGCCAGTAGCCCGGACAGGACAAGCGGGGAGCTGTTTTTT. Translated, it gives CASSPDRTSGELFF. Full variable domain (missing parts from reference TRBV19 and TRBJ2-2): DGGITQSPKYLFRKEGQNVTLSCEQNLNHDAMYWYRQDPGQGLRLIYYSQIVNDFQKGDIAEGYSVSREKKESFPLTVTSAQKNPTAFYLCASSPDRTSGELFFGEGSRLTVL.

The chain has TRBV10-3 and TRBJ2-3, with a possible D match to TRBD2 (6 bases). CDR1 is ENHRY, CDR2 SYGVKD, per germline. This CDR3 has 12 residues. V shed 10 bases and J shed 5 bases, with 13 bases lying between them. The CDR3 spells CATLEAGDTQYF. CDR3 sequence (DNA): TGTGCCACCTTGGAAGCGGGAGATACGCAGTATTTT.

The chain carries TRBV11-2 and TRBJ2-1; 11 nucleotides agree with TRBD2. Unmatched junction bases numbered 4, after V lost 5 bases and J lost 4 bases. There are 15 residues in the CDR3. Germline CDR1 is SGHAT and CDR2 is FQNNGV. The CDR3 DNA reads as TGTGCCAGCAGCAGCGGGACTAGCGGATACAATGAGCAGTTCTTC. Its translation is CASSSGTSGYNEQFF.

The V and J genes are TRBV19 and TRBJ2-2, with 9 bases identical to TRBD2. Unmatched junction bases numbered 7, after V lost 6 bases and J lost 2 bases. The CDR3 runs to 16 residues. The germline gives CDR1 LNHDA, CDR2 SQIVND (reference sequence). The CDR3 reads CASSNRLAANTGELFF. In DNA form, the CDR3 reads TGTGCCAGTAGCAATAGACTAGCGGCTAACACCGGGGAGCTGTTTTTT. Combining the CDR3 with reference TRBV19 and TRBJ2-2 gives the whole variable domain DGGITQSPKYLFRKEGQNVTLSCEQNLNHDAMYWYRQDPGQGLRLIYYSQIVNDFQKGDIAEGYSVSREKKESFPLTVTSAQKNPTAFYLCASSNRLAANTGELFFGEGSRLTVL.

The V gene is TRBV11-2, the J gene TRBJ2-2, with D possibly being TRBD2 (7 bases). The CDR3 length is 18 residues. Deletions cut 5 bases from V and 2 bases from J, with 21 bases between. Germline-derived CDR1 and CDR2 are SGHAT and FQNNGV. The CDR3 protein is CASSHTPAGHPNTGELFF. Here the CDR3 DNA reads TGTGCCAGCAGCCATACCCCAGCGGGACACCCCAACACCGGGGAGCTGTTTTTT. Combining the CDR3 with reference TRBV11-2 and TRBJ2-2 gives the whole variable domain EAGVAQSPRYKIIEKRQSVAFWCNPISGHATLYWYQQILGQGPKLLIQFQNNGVVDDSQLPKDRFSAERLKGVDSTLKIQPAKLEDSAVYLCASSHTPAGHPNTGELFFGEGSRLTVL.

This sequence joins TRBV28 and TRBJ2-3; 7 nucleotides match TRBD1. CDR3 length equals 15 residues. Germline V gives CDR1 MDHEN, CDR2 SYDVKM. After removal of 3 bases from V and 1 base from J, the junction contained 4 bases not matched to a gene. The CDR3 DNA sequence: TGTGCCAGCAGTTTCTCCCAGGGGGGCACAGATACGCAGTATTTT. This gives the protein CASSFSQGGTDTQYF.

V and J are TRBV11-1 and TRBJ2-3; 8 nucleotides agree with TRBD2. CDR3 length: 14 amino acids. V lost 6 bases to trimming and J lost 4 bases; unmatched junction nucleotides: 6. CDR1 is SGHAT and CDR2 is FQDESV in the germline V gene (reference sequence). The CDR3 loop is CASSPSGSPDTQYF. The CDR3 region has the DNA TGTGCCAGCAGTCCCAGCGGGAGTCCAGATACGCAGTATTTT.